This TCR beta chain was found in a study of T cells in Graves' hyperthyroidism and ophthalmopathy. Germline V CDR1 and CDR2: SGHTA, FQGNSA. This CDR3 contains 13 residues. Details on this clonotype: One end of the junction does not line up with germline, which may come from a read error.

It was RNA transcripts that yielded the amplified TCR beta CDR3 regions. The HTBI primer set drove a first-round RT-PCR of the TCR CDR3. TCRdb processed the multiplex PCR reads anew with MiXCR; each CDR3 protein has one entry. Of about 520,000 distinct CDR3 sequences in the sample, less than 25% were seen once. Sample: blood. The clonotype was recovered from a young man with Graves' hyperthyroidism. The chain uses TRBV7-2 and TRBJ2-5; D is unclear. The DNA for the CDR3 is TGCGCCAGCAGCCGACCTAAGTCAGAGACCCAGTACTTC. It specifies CASSRPKSETQYF.